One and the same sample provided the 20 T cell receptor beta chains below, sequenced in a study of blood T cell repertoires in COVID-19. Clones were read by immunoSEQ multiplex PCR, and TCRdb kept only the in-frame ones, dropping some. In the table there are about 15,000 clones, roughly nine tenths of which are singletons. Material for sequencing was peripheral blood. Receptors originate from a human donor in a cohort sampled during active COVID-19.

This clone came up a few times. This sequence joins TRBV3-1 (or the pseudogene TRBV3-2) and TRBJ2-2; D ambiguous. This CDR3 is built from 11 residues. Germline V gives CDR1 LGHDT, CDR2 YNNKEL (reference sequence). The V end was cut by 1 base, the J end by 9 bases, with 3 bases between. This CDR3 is CASSQVRELFF. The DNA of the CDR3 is TGTGCCAGCAGCCAAGTCAGGGAGCTGTTTTTT.

The CDR3 DNA sequence: TGTGCCAGCTCACCGAGTTCTGGACAGGGGTCACCCCTCCACTTT. Translating it yields CASSPSSGQGSPLHF. The chain uses TRBV18 and TRBJ1-6; the match to TRBD1 covers 9 bases. V shed 3 bases and J 10 bases; nucleotides not matched to a gene: 7. Germline assignment: CDR1 KGHSH and CDR2 LQKENI. CDR3 length equals 15 residues.

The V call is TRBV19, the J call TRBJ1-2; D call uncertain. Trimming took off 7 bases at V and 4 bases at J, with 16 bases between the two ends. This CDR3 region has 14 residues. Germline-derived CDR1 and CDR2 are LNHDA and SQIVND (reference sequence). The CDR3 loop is CASIERGEVYGYTF. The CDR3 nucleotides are TGTGCCAGTATAGAGCGGGGAGAGGTCTATGGCTACACCTTC.

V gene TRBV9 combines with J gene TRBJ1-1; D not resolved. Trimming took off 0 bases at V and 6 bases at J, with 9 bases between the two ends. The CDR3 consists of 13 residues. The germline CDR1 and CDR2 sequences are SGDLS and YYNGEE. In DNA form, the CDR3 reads TGTGCCAGCAGCGTAGGCGTGATCCCTGAAGCTTTCTTT. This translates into CASSVGVIPEAFF. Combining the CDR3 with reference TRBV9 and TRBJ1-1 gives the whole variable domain DSGVTQTPKHLITATGQRVTLRCSPRSGDLSVYWYQQSLDQGLQFLIQYYNGEERAKGNILERFSAQQFPDLHSELNLSSLELGDSALYFCASSVGVIPEAFFGQGTRLTVV.

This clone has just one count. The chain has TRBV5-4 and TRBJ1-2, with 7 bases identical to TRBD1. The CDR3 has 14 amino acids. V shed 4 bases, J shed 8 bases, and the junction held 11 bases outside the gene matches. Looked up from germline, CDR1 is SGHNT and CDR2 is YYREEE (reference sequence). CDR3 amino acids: CASSIVGGGRGYTF. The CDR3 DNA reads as TGTGCCAGCAGCATTGTAGGAGGGGGCAGGGGCTACACCTTC.

CDR3 sequence (DNA): TGCGCCAGCAGCGCGGGACTAGGGGAGAACACTGAAGCTTTCTTT. The encoded protein is CASSAGLGENTEAFF. This chain connects TRBV5-1 to TRBJ1-1; a possible D gene is TRBD1 (5 bases). The length of the CDR3 is 15 residues. CDR1 is SGHRS, CDR2 YFSETQ, per germline. Trimming left V 4 bases short and J 1 base short, with 14 bases between.

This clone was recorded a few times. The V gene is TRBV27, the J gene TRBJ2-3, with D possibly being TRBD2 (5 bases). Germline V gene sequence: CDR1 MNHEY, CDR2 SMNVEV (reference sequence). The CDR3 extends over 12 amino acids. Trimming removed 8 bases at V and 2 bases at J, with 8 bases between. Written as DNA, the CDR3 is TGTGCCAGCGGGAGAACCACAGATACGCAGTATTTT. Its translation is CASGRTTDTQYF.

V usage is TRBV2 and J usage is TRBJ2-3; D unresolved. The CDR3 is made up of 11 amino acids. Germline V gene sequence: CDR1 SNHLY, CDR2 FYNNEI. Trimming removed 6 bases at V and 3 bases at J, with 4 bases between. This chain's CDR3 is CASSLTDTQYF. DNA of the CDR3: TGTGCCAGCAGCCTTACAGATACGCAGTATTTT. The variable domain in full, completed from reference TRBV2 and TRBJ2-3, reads EPEVTQTPSHQVTQMGQEVILRCVPISNHLYFYWYRQILGQKVEFLVSFYNNEISEKSEIFDDQFSVERPDGSNFTLKIRSTKLEDSAMYFCASSLTDTQYFGPGTRLTVL.

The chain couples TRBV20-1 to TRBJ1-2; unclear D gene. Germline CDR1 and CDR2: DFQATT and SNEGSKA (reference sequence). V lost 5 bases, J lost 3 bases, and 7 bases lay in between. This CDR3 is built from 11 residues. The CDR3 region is CSAGRDYGYTF. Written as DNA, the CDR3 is TGCAGTGCTGGCCGGGACTATGGCTACACCTTC.

The CDR3 loop is CASSQYRDTEAFF. Written as DNA, the CDR3 is TGTGCCAGCAGCCAATACAGGGACACTGAAGCTTTCTTT. This chain uses TRBV3-1 (or the pseudogene TRBV3-2) with TRBJ1-1; perhaps TRBD1 as D (6 bases). Trimming left V 2 bases short and J 3 bases short, with 7 bases between. This CDR3 comprises 13 residues. Per germline, CDR1 LGHDT and CDR2 YNNKEL (reference sequence).

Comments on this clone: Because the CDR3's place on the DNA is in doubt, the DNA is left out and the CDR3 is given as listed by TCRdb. The CDR3: CASSNFAVGQGATNEKLFF. The chain uses TRBV21-1 and TRBJ1-4; the DNA was not compared with TRBD1, the D call given in the table. TRBV21-1 is a documented pseudogene. Inclusive of both ends, the CDR3 amounts to 19 amino acids.

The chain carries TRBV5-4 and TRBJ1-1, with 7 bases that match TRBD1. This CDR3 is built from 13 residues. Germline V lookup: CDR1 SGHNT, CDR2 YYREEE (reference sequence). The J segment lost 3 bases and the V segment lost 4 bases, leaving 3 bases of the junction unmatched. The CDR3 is CASSPDRDTEAFF. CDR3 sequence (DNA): TGTGCCAGCAGCCCCGACAGGGACACTGAAGCTTTCTTT.

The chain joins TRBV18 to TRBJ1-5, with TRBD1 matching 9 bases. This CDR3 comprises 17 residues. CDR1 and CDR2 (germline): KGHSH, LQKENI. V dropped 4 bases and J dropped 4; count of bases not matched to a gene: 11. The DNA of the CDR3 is TGTGCCAGCTCACTCCCAACCGGGACAGGGAAAAATCAGCCCCAGCATTTT. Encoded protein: CASSLPTGTGKNQPQHF.

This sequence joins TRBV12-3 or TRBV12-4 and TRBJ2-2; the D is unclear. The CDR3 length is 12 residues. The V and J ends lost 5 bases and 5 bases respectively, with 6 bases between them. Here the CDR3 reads CASSTPTGELFF. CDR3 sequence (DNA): TGTGCCAGCAGTACACCTACCGGGGAGCTGTTTTTT.

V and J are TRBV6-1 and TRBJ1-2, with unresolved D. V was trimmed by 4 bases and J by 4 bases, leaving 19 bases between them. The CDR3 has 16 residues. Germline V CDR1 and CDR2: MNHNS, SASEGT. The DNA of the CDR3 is TGTGCCAGCAGTGCCGCTTCTGACACAACACCCTATGGCTACACCTTC. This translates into CASSAASDTTPYGYTF.

CDR3 loop: CASSTDGIYGYTF. In DNA, the CDR3 is TGTGCCAGTAGTACCGACGGGATCTATGGCTACACCTTC. The chain recombines TRBV19 with TRBJ1-2; unclear D gene. V lost 4 bases and J lost 4, with 10 bases in between. The length of the CDR3 is 13 residues. CDR1 is LNHDA and CDR2 is SQIVND in the germline V gene (reference sequence).

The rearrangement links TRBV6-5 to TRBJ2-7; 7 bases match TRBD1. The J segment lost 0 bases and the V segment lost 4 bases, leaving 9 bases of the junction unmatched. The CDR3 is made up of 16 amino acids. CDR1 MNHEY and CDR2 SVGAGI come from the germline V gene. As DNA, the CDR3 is TGTGCCAGCAGTTTTACGGGACAGAAGAGCTCCTACGAGCAGTACTTC. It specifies CASSFTGQKSSYEQYF.

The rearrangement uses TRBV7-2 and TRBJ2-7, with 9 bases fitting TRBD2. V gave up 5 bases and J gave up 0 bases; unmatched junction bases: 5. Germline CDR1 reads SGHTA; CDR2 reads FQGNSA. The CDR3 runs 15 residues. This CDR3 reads CASSPGLAFSYEQYF. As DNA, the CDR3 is TGTGCCAGCAGCCCGGGACTAGCCTTCTCCTACGAGCAGTACTTC.

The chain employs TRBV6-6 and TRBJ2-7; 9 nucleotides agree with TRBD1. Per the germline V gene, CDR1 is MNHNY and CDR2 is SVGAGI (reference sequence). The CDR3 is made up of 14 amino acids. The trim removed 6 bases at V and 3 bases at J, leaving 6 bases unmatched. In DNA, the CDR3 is TGTGCCAGCAGGTCGCCGGGACAGGGCTACGAGCAGTACTTC. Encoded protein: CASRSPGQGYEQYF.

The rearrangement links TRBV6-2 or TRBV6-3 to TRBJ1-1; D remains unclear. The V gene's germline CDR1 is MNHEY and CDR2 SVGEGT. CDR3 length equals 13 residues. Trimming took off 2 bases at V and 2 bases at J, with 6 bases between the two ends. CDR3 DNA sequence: TGTGCCAGCAGTTACCGAGGAAACACTGAAGCTTTCTTT. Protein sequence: CASSYRGNTEAFF.